The rows below give T cell receptor beta chains drawn from one sample of a study of STAT5B mutations in CD4+ large granular lymphocyte leukemia. Assay used: immunoSEQ multiplex PCR; TCRdb lists only in-frame clones, some missing. The sample has about 35,000 clones, approximately 67% seen once. Specimen: CD4+ T cells from blood buffy coats. These receptors originate from a human donor in good health. Each CDR3 is given with its conserved first and last residue. Each record gives: J gene, CDR3 length, D gene, V gene, clone size, CDR3 DNA, CDR3 protein. A D gene is named only where the DNA matches it firmly. For some rows the clone size is stated as once, few or many, or as a class when expanded; others skip it.

TRBJ2-7,15,TRBD1,TRBV18,NA,TGTGCCAGCTCACCACCGCAGGGACAGGGACTCGAGCAGTACTTC,CASSPPQGQGLEQYF
TRBJ1-1,14,NA,TRBV19,NA,TGTGCCAGTAGTCAGACAGCTCTGAACACTGAAGCTTTCTTT,CASSQTALNTEAFF
TRBJ1-5,14,NA,TRBV7-2,once,TGTGCCAGCAGCTTAGCGGGGCTAAATCAGCCCCAGCATTTT,CASSLAGLNQPQHF
TRBJ1-2,16,TRBD1,TRBV10-3,few,TGTGCCATCAGTGAACCGGGACAGACGACCGGGTATGGCTACACCTTC,CAISEPGQTTGYGYTF
TRBJ2-1,18,TRBD2,TRBV7-6,NA,TGTGCCAGCAGCTTAGCGGCGCGGGGGGGCCTTGTCTACAATGAGCAGTTCTTC,CASSLAARGGLVYNEQFF
TRBJ2-3,14,NA,TRBV5-1,NA,TGCGCCAGCAGCTTGGGATCCGCGGGGTCGGCGCAGTATTTT,CASSLGSAGSAQYF
TRBJ1-3,16,NA,TRBV28,NA,TGTGCCAGCAGCCAAGGGGGGGTGATCTCTGGAAACACCATATATTTT,CASSQGGVISGNTIYF
TRBJ2-5,14,TRBD1,TRBV5-6,NA,TGTGCCAGCAGTCGACAGGGTTCCTCGGAGACCCAGTACTTC,CASSRQGSSETQYF
TRBJ1-3,15,NA,TRBV5-1,NA,TGCGCCAGCAGCCCGGACCCACAGGATGGAAACACCATATATTTT,CASSPDPQDGNTIYF
TRBJ2-3,18,TRBD2,TRBV7-3,NA,TGTGCCAGCAGCTTAATGGGGCTTCTAGCGGGGGGCACAGATACGCAGTATTTT,CASSLMGLLAGGTDTQYF
TRBJ2-7,14,TRBD2,TRBV18,once,TGTGCCAGCTCATCCGGGACTAGCGGTTACGAGCAGTACTTC,CASSSGTSGYEQYF
TRBJ1-1,18,NA,TRBV6-1,NA,TGTGCCAGCAGTGGAAACCTCCTTACAGGTGTAGGGAACACTGAAGCTTTCTTT,CASSGNLLTGVGNTEAFF
TRBJ2-5,15,TRBD1,TRBV5-1,NA,TGCGCCAGCAGCTTGGGGGGACAGGGAAGAGAGACCCAGTACTTC,CASSLGGQGRETQYF
TRBJ2-3,14,TRBD2,TRBV7-9,NA,TGTGCCAGAAGCGGGGGGGCGAGCACAGATACGCAGTATTTT,CARSGGASTDTQYF
TRBJ2-2,13,NA,TRBV10-1,few,TGCGCCAGCAGTGAGTCCGGCACCGGGGAGCTGTTTTTT,CASSESGTGELFF
TRBJ2-7,14,TRBD1,TRBV19,NA,TGTGCCATTCTGGGGACAGGGCCCTATGACGAGCAGTACTTC,CAILGTGPYDEQYF
TRBJ2-6,16,NA,TRBV5-6,NA,TGTGCCAGCAGCTTGGCCTTGAGCTCTGGGGCCAACGTCCTGACTTTC,CASSLALSSGANVLTF
TRBJ2-5,12,NA,TRBV5-6,NA,TGTGCCAGCAGCTTGGTTGCAGAGACCCAGTACTTC,CASSLVAETQYF
TRBJ1-6,13,TRBD1,TRBV6-5,few,TGTGCCAGCCGGCCGGGACAGTATTCACCCCTCCACTTT,CASRPGQYSPLHF
TRBJ1-1,14,NA,TRBV7-9,NA,TGTGCCAGCAGCCCCGAGGTCGGGATCACTGAAGCTTTCTTT,CASSPEVGITEAFF
TRBJ1-5,14,NA,TRBV27,NA,TGTGCCAGCAGTTTAAGGGACGGAAATCAGCCCCAGCATTTT,CASSLRDGNQPQHF
TRBJ1-2,15,NA,TRBV14,NA,TGTGCCAGCAGCCAACGGCGGACTACGCCCTATGGCTACACCTTC,CASSQRRTTPYGYTF
TRBJ1-2,14,NA,TRBV10-3,NA,TGTGCCATCAGCGAGCAAAGCCCGGGGCATGGCTACACCTTC,CAISEQSPGHGYTF
TRBJ1-3,16,NA,TRBV28,once,TGTGCCAGCTTTGGGGGCGCCGGATACTCTGGAAACACCATATATTTT,CASFGGAGYSGNTIYF
TRBJ2-3,13,TRBD2,TRBV7-9,NA,TGTGCTGGAGGTAGCGGGGCTTCAGATACGCAGTATTTT,CAGGSGASDTQYF
TRBJ2-5,15,TRBD1,TRBV2,NA,TGTGCCAGCAGCCTGAATGGACAGGGGGCAGAGACCCAGTACTTC,CASSLNGQGAETQYF
TRBJ1-1,13,NA,TRBV7-2,NA,TGTGCCAACGAAAGACGGGGGGCCACTGAAGCTTTCTTT,CANERRGATEAFF
TRBJ1-2,16,TRBD1,TRBV7-2,NA,TGTGCCAGCAGCTCAGCAACAGGGGGGAAGAACTATGGCTACACCTTC,CASSSATGGKNYGYTF
TRBJ2-1,14,NA,TRBV6-1,NA,TGTGCCAGCAGTCCACTGACGGGGGCCGTTGAGCAGTTCTTC,CASSPLTGAVEQFF
TRBJ1-6,15,NA,TRBV7-8,NA,TGTGCCAGCAGCTTAGTAGGCAGGGTTAATTCACCCCTCCACTTT,CASSLVGRVNSPLHF
TRBJ2-3,12,NA,TRBV27,NA,TGTGCCAGCAGTCTACAGGGCCATACGCAGTATTTT,CASSLQGHTQYF
TRBJ2-3,16,TRBD2,TRBV5-6,NA,TGTGCCAGCAGCCTCCGACTAGCGGGGGACCTAGATACGCAGTATTTT,CASSLRLAGDLDTQYF
TRBJ1-4,17,NA,TRBV9,NA,TGTGCCAGCAGCGCGGGGTGGGGGGGGACAACTAATGAAAAACTGTTTTTT,CASSAGWGGTTNEKLFF
TRBJ2-3,15,NA,TRBV7-3,NA,TGTGCCAGCAGCTTAGACCCGGCGGGGACAGATACGCAGTATTTT,CASSLDPAGTDTQYF
TRBJ2-1,12,TRBD2,TRBV10-3,NA,TGTGCCATCAGTGGAATAGCGGGGGAGCAGTTCTTC,CAISGIAGEQFF
TRBJ2-7,14,NA,TRBV5-4,NA,TGTGCCAGCAGCGTCCAGGGGAACTCCTACGAGCAGTACTTC,CASSVQGNSYEQYF
TRBJ1-2,14,TRBD1,TRBV6-5,NA,TGTGCCAGCATAAGCGGGACAGGGGTAGGGGGCTACACCTTC,CASISGTGVGGYTF
TRBJ2-2,15,TRBD1,TRBV11-2,NA,TGTGCCAGCAGCTCAAACACAGGGGGCACCGGGGAGCTGTTTTTT,CASSSNTGGTGELFF
TRBJ2-7,13,NA,TRBV10-3,NA,TGTGCCATCAAGGGTGCAAGTCCCTACGAGCAGTACTTC,CAIKGASPYEQYF
TRBJ2-5,13,NA,TRBV27,NA,TGTGCCAGCAGTTTGCAGGGGGGAGAGACCCAGTACTTC,CASSLQGGETQYF
TRBJ2-7,15,NA,TRBV7-2,NA,TGTGCCAGCAGCCCACAGGGTTTAGGGTCCTACGAGCAGTACTTC,CASSPQGLGSYEQYF
TRBJ1-6,14,NA,TRBV2,NA,TGTGCCAGCAGGTCGACGGATTATAATTCACCCCTCCACTTT,CASRSTDYNSPLHF
TRBJ1-5,15,NA,TRBV6-1,NA,TGTGCCAGCAGTGAAATGGTGGGAGGCAATCAGCCCCAGCATTTT,CASSEMVGGNQPQHF
TRBJ2-1,18,NA,TRBV11-3,NA,TGTGCCAGCAGCTTAGCGTCCGTGGCCCCGGGGACCTACAATGAGCAGTTCTTC,CASSLASVAPGTYNEQFF
TRBJ2-7,12,NA,TRBV7-9,NA,TGTGCCAGCAGCTTCGACAGATACGAGCAGTACTTC,CASSFDRYEQYF
TRBJ2-3,13,NA,TRBV28,NA,TGTGCCAGCAGTCAGGGGCATTTAGATACGCAGTATTTT,CASSQGHLDTQYF
TRBJ2-3,16,NA,TRBV7-9,once,TGTGCCAGCAGCTTATTAAAGGGGACTGGCACAGATACGCAGTATTTT,CASSLLKGTGTDTQYF
TRBJ2-1,13,NA,TRBV29-1,NA,TGCAGCGTTGATGAGAAACCCTACAATGAGCAGTTCTTC,CSVDEKPYNEQFF
TRBJ2-2,13,NA,TRBV15,NA,TGTGCCACCAGCAGAGCTGGCACCGGGGAGCTGTTTTTT,CATSRAGTGELFF
TRBJ2-1,16,NA,TRBV5-1,NA,TGCGCCAGCAGCTTGGAGGAGAAACACCCGAGCAATGAGCAGTTCTTC,CASSLEEKHPSNEQFF
TRBJ1-1,14,TRBD1,TRBV28,NA,TGTGCTACCCTCAGGGGGGACAGGTACACTGAAGCTTTCTTT,CATLRGDRYTEAFF
TRBJ2-7,13,NA,TRBV14,NA,TGTGCCAGCAGCGTACAGGGAACCTACGAGCAGTACTTC,CASSVQGTYEQYF
TRBJ2-3,15,NA,TRBV4-2,NA,TGTGCCAGCAGCCTCGCTTCGGGGGGCACAGATACGCAGTATTTT,CASSLASGGTDTQYF
TRBJ2-2,14,NA,TRBV11-2,NA,TGTGCCAGCAGCCCGGGAGCCCACACCGGGGAGCTGTTTTTT,CASSPGAHTGELFF